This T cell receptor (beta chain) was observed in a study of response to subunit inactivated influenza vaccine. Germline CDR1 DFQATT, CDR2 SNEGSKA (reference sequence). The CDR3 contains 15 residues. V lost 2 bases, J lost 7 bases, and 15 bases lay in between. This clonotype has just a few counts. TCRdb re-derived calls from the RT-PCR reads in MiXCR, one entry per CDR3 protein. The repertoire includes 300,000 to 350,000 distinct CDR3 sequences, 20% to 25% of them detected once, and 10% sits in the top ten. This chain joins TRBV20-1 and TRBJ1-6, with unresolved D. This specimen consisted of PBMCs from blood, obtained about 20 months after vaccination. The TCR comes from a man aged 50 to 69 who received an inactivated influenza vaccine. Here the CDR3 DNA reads TGCAGTGCTAGACCCCAGAGAGGTTTAAATTCACCCCTCCACTTT. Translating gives CSARPQRGLNSPLHF.